This TCR beta chain originates from a study of blood T cell repertoires in COVID-19. On the study more broadly: In each case, the material was cDNA or gDNA derived from T cells, B-cell-depleted T cells, or PBMCs.

Participants were aged roughly 18 to 89 years, lived in 20 to 30 US areas, and enrolled virtually. Participant-reported clinical history was the basis for cohort assignment. The authors' processing: Reference gene primers were amplified, and this amplification served to estimate nucleated cell counts. The assay was immunoSEQ multiplex PCR, and TCRdb's table has in-frame clones only and misses some. V, J and clone size are those of that table, while D and trimming were read from the DNA. The table includes about 230,000 clones, approximately 89% detected once. Trimming cost V 4 bases and J 0 bases, with 9 bases left between them. CDR1 is LGHDT and CDR2 is YNNKEL in the germline V gene (reference sequence). This CDR3 is 14 amino acids long.

The sequencing input was PBMCs or T cells enriched from blood (not recorded which). This TCR was recovered from a woman aged 25-40 years with acute COVID-19. This chain uses TRBV3-1 (or the pseudogene TRBV3-2) with TRBJ1-1; D perhaps matches TRBD1 (6 bases). The CDR3 bases are TGTGCCAGCAGCCCCCGGACAGTGAACACTGAAGCTTTCTTT. Protein: CASSPRTVNTEAFF.